These 22 T cell receptor beta chains came from one sample sequenced in a study of OX40 agonist ivuxolimab in advanced cancers. Measured with immunoSEQ multiplex PCR; TCRdb has only the in-frame clones, and not every one. Of around 50,000 clones listed, 90% to 95% are singletons. The starting material was CD4+ or CD8+ T cells sorted from blood, obtained in a trial of the OX40 agonist ivuxolimab. The receptor set was obtained from an adult with an advanced solid tumor such as melanoma, head and neck, liver or kidney cancer.

The chain joins TRBV4-1 to TRBJ2-1; 7 bases fit TRBD2. CDR1 and CDR2 (germline): MGHRA, YSYEKL. The CDR3 runs to 13 residues. Trimming removed 4 bases from V and 15 bases from J; junction bases left unmatched: 12. This CDR3 is CASSRPRDYSRFF. CDR3 in DNA: TGCGCCAGCAGCCGTCCTCGGGACTACTCGAGGTTCTTC.

The CDR3 protein is CASSEWLGFDYGYTF. The CDR3 coding sequence is TGTGCCAGCAGTGAGTGGTTAGGGTTTGACTATGGCTACACCTTC. The chain recombines TRBV2 with TRBJ1-2; D ambiguous. Per germline, CDR1 SNHLY and CDR2 FYNNEI. V lost 3 bases and J 3 bases, leaving 14 bases between the germline ends. The CDR3 spans 15 residues.

The genes are TRBV28 and TRBJ2-5; D is unresolved. Gene TRBJ2-7 matches the end of the DNA better, so the J call may be wrong. Germline lookup yields CDR1 MDHEN and CDR2 SYDVKM. The CDR3 contains 16 residues. The CDR3 spells CASSLMGIVTTDEQYF. The DNA of the CDR3 is TGTGCCAGCAGTTTAATGGGGATAGTTACAACGGACGAGCAGTACTTC.

This clone occurred once. V is TRBV7-9 and J is TRBJ2-7; D perhaps matches TRBD1 (6 bases). V was clipped by 5 bases and J by 7 bases, with 15 bases between them. The germline CDR1 and CDR2 sequences are SEHNR and FQNEAQ (reference sequence). This CDR3 has 13 residues. CDR3 residues: CASSPRQAREQYF. Here the CDR3 DNA reads TGTGCCAGCAGCCCGCGACAGGCCAGGGAGCAGTACTTC.

J is TRBJ2-5 and V is TRBV7-2; tentatively, D is TRBD2 (5 bases). Gene TRBJ2-7 matches the end of the DNA better, so the J call may be wrong. Germline V gene data show CDR1 as SGHTA and CDR2 as FQGNSA. This CDR3 region has 14 residues. Written as DNA, the CDR3 is TGTGCCAGCAGCTTAGTGGGGAGAGACTACGAGCAGTACTTC. This sequence encodes CASSLVGRDYEQYF.

The rearrangement links TRBV7-2 to TRBJ1-6; 9 bases are a match to TRBD1. CDR1 and CDR2 from the germline V gene are SGHTA and FQGNSA. The CDR3 sequence is 14 residues long. The V segment lost 4 bases and the J segment 10 bases; nucleotides outside the gene matches: 5. The CDR3 coding sequence is TGTGCCAGCAGCTCCGGACAGGGGAGATCACCCCTCCACTTT. Amino acid sequence: CASSSGQGRSPLHF.

This clone appeared a single time. The rearrangement links TRBV6-6 to TRBJ2-7, with D uncertain. Germline V gene lookup returns CDR1 MNHNY and CDR2 SVGAGI (reference sequence). The CDR3 runs to 11 residues. V was cut by 9 bases and J by 2 bases, with 8 bases left in between. The CDR3 spells CARRTPYEQYF. The DNA of the CDR3 is TGTGCCAGAAGGACCCCCTACGAGCAGTACTTC.

This clone was counted a single time. This chain connects TRBV11-2 to TRBJ2-1; D tentatively fits TRBD1 or TRBD2 (5 bases each). V lost 6 bases, J lost 3 bases, and 18 bases lay in between. Germline loops: CDR1 SGHAT, CDR2 FQNNGV. The CDR3 totals 16 residues. The CDR3 here is CASRHTDWGLYNEQFF. CDR3 DNA: TGTGCCAGCAGGCACACGGACTGGGGCCTCTACAATGAGCAGTTCTTC.

V gene TRBV19 combines with J gene TRBJ2-7; D is possibly TRBD1 (6 bases). Germline assignment: CDR1 LNHDA and CDR2 SQIVND (reference sequence). V was cut by 4 bases and J by 2 bases, with 15 bases left in between. The CDR3 spans 15 residues. CDR3 DNA sequence: TGTGCCAGTAGTACCCAGGGGAGCTTAACCTACGAGCAGTACTTC. This gives the protein CASSTQGSLTYEQYF.

The CDR3 sequence is CASSLNRGWFGEQYF. The DNA for the CDR3 is TGTGCCAGCAGCCTGAACAGGGGATGGTTTGGCGAGCAGTACTTC. The chain joins TRBV5-4 to TRBJ2-7; 7 nucleotides agree with TRBD1. Germline loops: CDR1 SGHNT, CDR2 YYREEE (reference sequence). This CDR3 comprises 15 residues. J lost 6 bases, V lost 4 bases, and 13 bases had no gene match.

The gene calls are TRBV5-1 and TRBJ2-7; D gene unclear. Germline values: CDR1 SGHRS, CDR2 YFSETQ. This CDR3 region has 13 residues. V lost 4 bases and J 4 bases, leaving 12 bases between the germline ends. The CDR3 is CASSPPGAYEQYF. The CDR3, as DNA: TGCGCCAGCAGCCCCCCGGGTGCGTACGAGCAGTACTTC.

The V gene is TRBV19, the J gene TRBJ1-1; D call uncertain. This CDR3 contains 13 residues. Per the germline V gene, CDR1 is LNHDA and CDR2 is SQIVND (reference sequence). V was pared by 3 bases and J by 3 bases, with 8 bases between. The CDR3 DNA reads as TGTGCCAGTAGTATCCCGGGATACACTGAAGCTTTCTTT. Translating gives CASSIPGYTEAFF.

This chain uses TRBV13 with TRBJ2-6; D gene uncertain. From germline, CDR1 is PRHDT and CDR2 FYEKMQ (reference sequence). The CDR3 is 15 residues long. The germline V and J ends were trimmed by 1 base and 4 bases, with 8 bases remaining between them. CDR3 bases: TGTGCCAGCAGCTTAGCTGGGGTCGGGGCCAACGTCCTGACTTTC. This translates into CASSLAGVGANVLTF.

Of note for this clone: This specimen includes other DNA sequences encoding the same CDR3. This chain connects TRBV29-1 to TRBJ1-2; D gene uncertain. Germline CDR1 reads SQVTM; CDR2 reads ANQGSEA. The V end lost 3 bases, the J end lost 4 bases, and 9 bases lay between the germline ends. The length of the CDR3 is 12 residues. The CDR3 sequence: CSVDRGSYGYTF. In nucleotides, the CDR3 is TGCAGCGTTGACCGGGGATCCTATGGCTACACCTTC.

This chain uses TRBV7-8 with TRBJ2-3; maybe TRBD2 (7 bases). V lost 5 bases and J lost 4, with 16 bases in between. Germline-derived CDR1 and CDR2 are SGHVS and FQNEAQ. CDR3 length: 15 amino acids. For the CDR3, the DNA is TGTGCCAGCAGCCAACTTTCGGGGGGCGCAGATACGCAGTATTTT. It encodes CASSQLSGGADTQYF.

V gene TRBV11-3 combines with J gene TRBJ2-1; no reliable D call. Germline CDR1 and CDR2: SGHNT and YENEEA. V was cut by 4 bases and J by 0 bases, with 10 bases left in between. The CDR3 runs to 15 residues. The CDR3 spells CASSYGFSSYNEQFF. CDR3 DNA sequence: TGTGCCAGCAGCTACGGGTTCAGCTCCTACAATGAGCAGTTCTTC. Full variable domain (missing parts from reference TRBV11-3 and TRBJ2-1): EAGVVQSPRYKIIEKKQPVAFWCNPISGHNTLYWYLQNLGQGPELLIRYENEEAVDDSQLPKDRFSAERLKGVDSTLKIQPAELGDSAVYLCASSYGFSSYNEQFFGPGTRLTVL.

This sequence joins TRBV2 and TRBJ1-3; D is ambiguous. This CDR3 comprises 13 residues. Trimming removed 8 bases at V and 1 base at J, with 9 bases between. Germline CDR1 and CDR2: SNHLY and FYNNEI. This CDR3 is CASRAESGNTIYF. In DNA, the CDR3 is TGTGCCAGCCGTGCTGAATCTGGAAACACCATATATTTT.

V gene TRBV28 combines with J gene TRBJ1-3; D gene uncertain. CDR3 length: 13 residues. In germline, CDR1 is MDHEN, CDR2 SYDVKM. V lost 5 bases to trimming and J lost 0 bases, with 5 bases between them. CDR3 region: CASSPLSGNTIYF. CDR3 nucleotides: TGTGCCAGCAGTCCCCTCTCTGGAAACACCATATATTTT.

This sequence joins TRBV27 and TRBJ2-1, with 8 bases fitting TRBD1. V was clipped by 6 bases and J by 1 base; unmatched bases: 5. Germline-derived CDR1 and CDR2 are MNHEY and SMNVEV (reference sequence). The CDR3 totals 15 residues. DNA for the CDR3: TGTGCCAGCAGGGCAGGGGGCGAGTCCTACAATGAGCAGTTCTTC. Protein: CASRAGGESYNEQFF.

The gene calls are TRBV7-3 and TRBJ2-3; 8 nucleotides agree with TRBD2. The germline V gene encodes CDR1 SGHTA and CDR2 FQGTGA. The V gene end was trimmed by 11 bases and the J gene end by 4 bases; junction bases not matched to a gene: 14. The CDR3 sequence is 15 residues long. The CDR3 protein is CAGTSSGLGPDTQYF. In DNA, the CDR3 is TGTGCCGGTACCTCTAGCGGGTTAGGTCCAGATACGCAGTATTTT.

For this clone: The germline gene is not matched at one end of the junction; a read error may be the cause. The chain uses TRBV11-3 and TRBJ2-3; D could derive from TRBD1 or TRBD2 (6 bases each). CDR1 and CDR2 (germline): SGHNT, YENEEA. The CDR3 contains 13 residues. The CDR3 bases are TGTGCCAGCAGCTTGGGGGGCGCAGAGACGCAGTATTTT. This sequence encodes CASSLGGAETQYF.

This clone was seen a single time. CDR3 sequence: CASSERVATEAFF. For the CDR3, the DNA is TGCGCCAGCAGTGAACGGGTGGCCACTGAAGCTTTCTTT. The chain has TRBV10-2 and TRBJ1-1, with D hard to call. The V gene's germline CDR1 is WSHSY and CDR2 SAAADI. With 3 bases removed from V and 4 bases from J, the gap between germline ends came to 9 bases. This CDR3 has 13 residues.